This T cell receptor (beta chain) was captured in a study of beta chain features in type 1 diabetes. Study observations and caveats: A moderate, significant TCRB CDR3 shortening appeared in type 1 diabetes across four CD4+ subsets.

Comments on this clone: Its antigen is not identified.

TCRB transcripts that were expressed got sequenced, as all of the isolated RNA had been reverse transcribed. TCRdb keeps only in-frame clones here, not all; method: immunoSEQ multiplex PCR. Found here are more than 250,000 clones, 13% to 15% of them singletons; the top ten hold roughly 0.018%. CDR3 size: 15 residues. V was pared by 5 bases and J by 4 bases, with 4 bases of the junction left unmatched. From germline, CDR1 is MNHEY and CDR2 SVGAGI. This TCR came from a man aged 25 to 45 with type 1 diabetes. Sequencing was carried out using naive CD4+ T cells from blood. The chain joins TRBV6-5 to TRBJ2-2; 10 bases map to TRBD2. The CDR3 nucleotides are TGTGCCAGCAGTCATACTAGCGGGGCCACCGGGGAGCTGTTTTTT. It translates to CASSHTSGATGELFF.